This TCR beta chain derives from a study of human T cells and chemical hapten exposure. Looking at the study overall: Small pooled library volume differences mainly caused per-sample TCR yield variation.

This clonotype was detected only a few times. As yet, its antigen is unknown. The library tagged individual cDNA molecules with unique molecular identifiers. Authors' analysis steps: The median was around 89,000 TCRs per sample, ranging about 20,000 to 690,600. TCRdb used MiXCR to reprocess the RACE reads, holding one entry per CDR3 protein. The V and J calls and clone size are TCRdb's, not the authors'. This table has some 93,000 distinct CDR3 sequences, approximately 9% appearing once. Germline-derived CDR1 and CDR2 are LGHNA and YNFKEQ. CDR3 size: 16 residues. V was pared by 0 bases and J by 4 bases, with 10 bases between. Broader study findings: After DPC sensitization, TCRs above 1 in 1000 frequency showed no change.

Time point described: healthy volunteer bleed at 2 weeks. The authors extracted total RNA from unfractionated whole blood. V usage is TRBV4-2 and J usage is TRBJ2-6; D may be TRBD1 (5 bases). The specimen sequenced was whole blood. This clonotype was obtained from a female donor in good health. Some clones in this sample may be carry-over from other donors' samples. The CDR3 DNA is TGTGCCAGCAGCCAAGAAAACAGGCAAGGGGCCAACGTCCTGACTTTC. It translates to CASSQENRQGANVLTF.